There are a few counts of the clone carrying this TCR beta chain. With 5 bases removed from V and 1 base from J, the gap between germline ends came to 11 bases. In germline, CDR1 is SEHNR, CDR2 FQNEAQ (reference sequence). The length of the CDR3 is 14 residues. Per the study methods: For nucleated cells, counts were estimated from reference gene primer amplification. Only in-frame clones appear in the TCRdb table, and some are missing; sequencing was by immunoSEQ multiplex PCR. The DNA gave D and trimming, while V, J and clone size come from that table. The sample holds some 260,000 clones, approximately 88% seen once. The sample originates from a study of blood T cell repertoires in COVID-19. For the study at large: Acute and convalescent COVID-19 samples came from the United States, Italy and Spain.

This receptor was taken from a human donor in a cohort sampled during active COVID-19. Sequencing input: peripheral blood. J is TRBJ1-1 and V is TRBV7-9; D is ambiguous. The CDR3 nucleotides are TGTGCCAGCAGCCAAACATTCCCGAACACTGAAGCTTTCTTT. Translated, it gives CASSQTFPNTEAFF.